Following are 5 T cell receptor beta chains from one sample sequenced in a study of T cells in Graves' hyperthyroidism and ophthalmopathy. RNA transcripts served as the template for amplifying TCR beta CDR3 regions. The primer set for the first-round RT-PCR of the TCR CDR3 was HTBI. TCRdb reprocessed the multiplex PCR reads with MiXCR, giving one entry per CDR3 protein. Here the sample spans a few hundred thousand distinct CDR3 sequences, about 15% being singletons. The sequenced sample consisted of blood. All receptors derive from a woman in her twenties or thirties with Graves' hyperthyroidism.

This clonotype was found a few times. This chain connects TRBV24-1 to TRBJ2-7; possibly TRBD2 for D (5 bases). From germline, CDR1 is KGHDR and CDR2 SFDVKD. This CDR3 region has 13 residues. V lost 9 bases and J 3 bases, leaving 14 bases between the germline ends. The CDR3 spells CATSPGSYYEQYF. The CDR3 DNA sequence: TGTGCCACCTCCCCGGGGAGTTACTACGAGCAGTACTTC.

This clonotype came up many times. The chain uses TRBV11-1 and TRBJ2-3; 10 bases match TRBD2. This CDR3 has 17 residues. V lost 2 bases, J lost 3 bases, and 8 bases stayed unmatched. Germline V gene sequence: CDR1 SGHAT, CDR2 FQDESV (reference sequence). CDR3 in DNA: TGTGCCAGCAGCTTACTAGCGGGAGCTATCGGTACAGATACGCAGTATTTT. It encodes CASSLLAGAIGTDTQYF.

This clonotype was recorded at least ten times. V usage is TRBV2 and J usage is TRBJ2-1; 7 nucleotides align to TRBD2. Germline V gene sequence: CDR1 SNHLY, CDR2 FYNNEI. The CDR3 spans 16 residues. The J segment lost 8 bases and the V segment lost 3 bases, leaving 13 bases of the junction unmatched. The CDR3 bases are TGTGCCAGCAGTGAGTTACGACTAGCTCAGAACGATGAGCAGTTCTTC. Translation gives CASSELRLAQNDEQFF.

This clonotype was recorded at least ten times. This chain joins TRBV11-2 and TRBJ2-7; 9 bases are shared with TRBD1. Germline values: CDR1 SGHAT, CDR2 FQNNGV. This CDR3 is built from 15 residues. J lost 0 bases, V lost 7 bases, and 7 bases had no gene match. The CDR3 protein is CASTPDRGNSYEQYF. The CDR3, as DNA: TGTGCCAGCACCCCGGACAGGGGCAACTCCTACGAGCAGTACTTC. Full variable domain (rest looked up from reference TRBV11-2 and TRBJ2-7): EAGVAQSPRYKIIEKRQSVAFWCNPISGHATLYWYQQILGQGPKLLIQFQNNGVVDDSQLPKDRFSAERLKGVDSTLKIQPAKLEDSAVYLCASTPDRGNSYEQYFGPGTRLTVT.

The V call is TRBV5-1, the J call TRBJ2-1, with D perhaps TRBD1 or TRBD2 (5 bases each). V lost 5 bases to trimming and J lost 8 bases, with 17 bases between them. Per germline, CDR1 SGHRS and CDR2 YFSETQ. The CDR3 loop spans 14 amino acids. This chain's CDR3 is CASSLGPLGDEQFF. CDR3 DNA: TGCGCCAGCAGTTTAGGGCCTCTGGGGGATGAGCAGTTCTTC.